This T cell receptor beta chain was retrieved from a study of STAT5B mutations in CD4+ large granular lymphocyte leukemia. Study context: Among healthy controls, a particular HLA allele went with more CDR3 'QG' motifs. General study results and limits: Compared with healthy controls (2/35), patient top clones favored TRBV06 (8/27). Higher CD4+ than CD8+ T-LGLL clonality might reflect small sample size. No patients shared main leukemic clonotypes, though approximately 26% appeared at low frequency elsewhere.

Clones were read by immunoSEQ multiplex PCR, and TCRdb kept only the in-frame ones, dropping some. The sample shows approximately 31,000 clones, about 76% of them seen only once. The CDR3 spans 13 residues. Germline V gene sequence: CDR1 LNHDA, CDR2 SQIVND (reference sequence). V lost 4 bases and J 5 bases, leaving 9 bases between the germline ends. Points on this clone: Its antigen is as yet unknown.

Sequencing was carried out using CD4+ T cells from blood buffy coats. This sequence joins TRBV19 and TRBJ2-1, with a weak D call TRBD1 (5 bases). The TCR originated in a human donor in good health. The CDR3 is CASSTRVDNEQFF. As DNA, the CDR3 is TGTGCCAGTAGTACCAGGGTGGACAATGAGCAGTTCTTC.